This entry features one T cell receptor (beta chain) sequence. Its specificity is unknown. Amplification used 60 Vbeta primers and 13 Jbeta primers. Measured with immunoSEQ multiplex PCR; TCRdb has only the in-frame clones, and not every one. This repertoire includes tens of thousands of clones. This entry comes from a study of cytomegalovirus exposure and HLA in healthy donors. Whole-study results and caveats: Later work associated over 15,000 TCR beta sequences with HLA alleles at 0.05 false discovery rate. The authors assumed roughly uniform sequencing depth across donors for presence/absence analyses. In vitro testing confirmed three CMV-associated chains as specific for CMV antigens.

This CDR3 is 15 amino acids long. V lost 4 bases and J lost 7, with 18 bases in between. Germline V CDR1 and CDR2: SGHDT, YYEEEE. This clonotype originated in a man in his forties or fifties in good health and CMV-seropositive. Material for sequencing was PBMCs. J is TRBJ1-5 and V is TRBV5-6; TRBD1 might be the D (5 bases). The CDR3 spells CASSRTSGGEQPQHF. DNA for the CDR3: TGTGCCAGCAGCCGGACTTCGGGGGGGGAGCAGCCCCAGCATTTT.